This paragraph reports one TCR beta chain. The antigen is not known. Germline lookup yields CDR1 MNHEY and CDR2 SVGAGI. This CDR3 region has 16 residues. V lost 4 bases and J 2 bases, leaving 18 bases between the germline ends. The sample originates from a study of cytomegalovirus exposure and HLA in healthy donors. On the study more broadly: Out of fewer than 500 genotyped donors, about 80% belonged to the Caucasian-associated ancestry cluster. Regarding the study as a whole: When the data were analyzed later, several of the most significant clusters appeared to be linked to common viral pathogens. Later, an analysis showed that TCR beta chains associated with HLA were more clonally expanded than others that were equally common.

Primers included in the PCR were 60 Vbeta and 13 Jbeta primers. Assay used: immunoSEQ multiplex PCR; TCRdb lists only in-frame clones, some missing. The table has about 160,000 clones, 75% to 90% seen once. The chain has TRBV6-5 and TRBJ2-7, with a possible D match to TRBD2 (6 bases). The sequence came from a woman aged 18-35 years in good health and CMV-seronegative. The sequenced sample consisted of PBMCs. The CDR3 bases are TGTGCCAGCAGTTGGACCGGGACTGTTGGTCCCTACGAGCAGTACTTC. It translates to CASSWTGTVGPYEQYF.